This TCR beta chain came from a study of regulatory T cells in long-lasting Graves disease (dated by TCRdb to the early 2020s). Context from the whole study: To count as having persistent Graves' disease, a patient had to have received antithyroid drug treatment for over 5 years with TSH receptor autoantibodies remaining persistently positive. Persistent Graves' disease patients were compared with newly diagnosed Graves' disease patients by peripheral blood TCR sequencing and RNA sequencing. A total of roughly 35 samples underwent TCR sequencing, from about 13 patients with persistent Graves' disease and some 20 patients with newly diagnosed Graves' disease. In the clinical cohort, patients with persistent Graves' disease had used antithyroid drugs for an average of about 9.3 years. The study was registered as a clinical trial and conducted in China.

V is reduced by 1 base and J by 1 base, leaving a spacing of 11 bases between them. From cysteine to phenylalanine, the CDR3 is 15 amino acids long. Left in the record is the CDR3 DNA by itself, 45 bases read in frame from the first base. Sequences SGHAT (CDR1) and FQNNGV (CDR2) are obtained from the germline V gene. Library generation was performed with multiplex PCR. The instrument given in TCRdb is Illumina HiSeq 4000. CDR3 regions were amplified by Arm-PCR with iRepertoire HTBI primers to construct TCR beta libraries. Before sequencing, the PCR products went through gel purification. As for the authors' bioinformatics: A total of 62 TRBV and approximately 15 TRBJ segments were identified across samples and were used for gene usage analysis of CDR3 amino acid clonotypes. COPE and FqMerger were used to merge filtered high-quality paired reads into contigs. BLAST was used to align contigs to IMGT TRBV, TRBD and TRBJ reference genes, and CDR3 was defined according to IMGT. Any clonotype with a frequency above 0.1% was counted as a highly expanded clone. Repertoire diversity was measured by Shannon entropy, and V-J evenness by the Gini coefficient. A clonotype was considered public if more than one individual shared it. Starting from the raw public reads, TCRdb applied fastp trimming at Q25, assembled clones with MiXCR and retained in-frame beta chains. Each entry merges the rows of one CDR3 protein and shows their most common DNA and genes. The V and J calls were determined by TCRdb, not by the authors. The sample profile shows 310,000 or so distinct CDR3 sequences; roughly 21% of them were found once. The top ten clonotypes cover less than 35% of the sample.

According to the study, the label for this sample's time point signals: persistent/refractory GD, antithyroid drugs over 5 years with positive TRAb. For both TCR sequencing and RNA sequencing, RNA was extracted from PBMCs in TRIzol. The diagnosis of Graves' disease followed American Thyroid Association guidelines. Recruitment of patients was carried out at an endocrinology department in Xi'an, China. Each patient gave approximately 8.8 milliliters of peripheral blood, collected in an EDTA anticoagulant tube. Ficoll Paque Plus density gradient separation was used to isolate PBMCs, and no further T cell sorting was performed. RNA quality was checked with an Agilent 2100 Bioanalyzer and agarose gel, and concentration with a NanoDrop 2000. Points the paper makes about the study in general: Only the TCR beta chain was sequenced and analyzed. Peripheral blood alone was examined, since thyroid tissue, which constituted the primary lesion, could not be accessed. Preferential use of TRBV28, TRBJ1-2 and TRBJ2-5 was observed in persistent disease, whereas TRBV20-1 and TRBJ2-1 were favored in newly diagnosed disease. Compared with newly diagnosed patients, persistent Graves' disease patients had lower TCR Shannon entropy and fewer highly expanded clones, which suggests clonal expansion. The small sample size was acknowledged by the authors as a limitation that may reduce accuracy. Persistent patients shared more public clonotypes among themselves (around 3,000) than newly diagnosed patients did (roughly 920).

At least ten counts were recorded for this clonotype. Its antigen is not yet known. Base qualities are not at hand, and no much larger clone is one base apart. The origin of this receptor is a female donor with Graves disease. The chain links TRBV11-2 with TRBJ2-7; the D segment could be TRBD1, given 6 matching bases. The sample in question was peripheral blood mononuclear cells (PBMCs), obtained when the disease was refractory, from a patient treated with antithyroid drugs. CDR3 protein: CASSLGPGESYEQYF. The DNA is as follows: TGTGCCAGCAGCTTAGGGCCAGGGGAGTCCTACGAGCAGTACTTC.